The clone carrying this T cell receptor beta chain was seen a single time. Clones were sequenced by immunoSEQ multiplex PCR, and TCRdb holds only the in-frame ones, with some missing. The table shows some 74,000 clones, with roughly 83% occurring only once. The sample originates from a study of OX40 agonist ivuxolimab in advanced cancers. The V gene's germline CDR1 is DFQATT and CDR2 SNEGSKA (reference sequence). With 5 bases removed from V and 2 bases from J, the gap between germline ends came to 5 bases. The length of the CDR3 is 11 residues. The sequences come from CD4+ or CD8+ T cells sorted from blood, collected in a trial of the OX40 agonist ivuxolimab. The receptor was derived from an adult with an advanced solid tumor such as melanoma, head and neck, liver or kidney cancer. V gene TRBV20-1 combines with J gene TRBJ2-3; D uncertain. The CDR3 sequence is CSALLTDTQYF. Written as DNA, the CDR3 is TGCAGTGCTCTCCTCACAGATACGCAGTATTTT.